Included here is one TCR beta chain sequence, with context. Its antigen is still unknown. The record has no base qualities; no much larger clone is one base away. In total, 630 or so healthy bone marrow donors made up the cohort. At the time of sampling, every cohort member was nominally healthy, though immune exposures that went unrecorded were likely present. The donor was CMV seropositive and belonged to the group of 250 to 300 seropositive cohort members. Every donor gave a peripheral blood sample, and the peripheral blood mononuclear cells from that sample were used for TCR beta sequencing. Genomic DNA was extracted from the blood cell samples with the Qiagen DNeasy Blood Extraction Kit. The library was built by means of the immunoSEQ multiplex PCR assay. A mixture of 60 forward primers for TCR Vbeta segments and 13 reverse primers for TCR Jbeta segments was used in the multiplex PCR. The CDR3 region of rearranged TCR beta genes was amplified from genomic DNA by a multiplex PCR assay. Amplified TCR beta libraries were sequenced as 87-base-pair reads on the Illumina HiSeq System. The authors' analysis ran thus. In a later analysis, tens of millions of unique TCR beta chains were counted across the 500 to 700 repertoires, and roughly 11 million of these chains were shared by at least two donors. To remove PCR and sequencing errors, raw reads were error-corrected and collapsed into unique sequences using a nearest-neighbor algorithm that merged closely related sequences. V, D and J gene segments were assigned by aligning CDR3 sequences to IMGT reference sequences. For a sequence to be retained, a match of at least six nucleotides was required to both a V gene segment and a J gene segment. Rearrangements were classified as productive when the CDR3 lacked stop codons and remained in frame with V and J, and all other rearrangements were classified as non-productive. CDR3 was defined according to IMGT convention as the region running from the second conserved V-encoded cysteine to the conserved J-encoded phenylalanine. The earlier analysis of 587 of the donors excluded sequences that lacked an unambiguous match to a single V gene segment. An earlier analysis of 500 to 600 of the donors classified V segments as functional when productive rearrangements were above 56.7% and as segregating when the standard deviation between donors was above 5%. To diagnose cytomegalovirus status from the catalog of TCR beta chain sequences, a statistical classification framework was built. In a later analysis, TCR nucleotide sequences were compared against IMGT/GENE-DB human TR gene sequences so that V and J genes could be assigned. In a later analysis, CDR3 sequences and most-parsimonious VDJ recombination scenarios were assigned using the TCRdist pipeline. In a later analysis, every TCR beta chain was defined by the combination of its CDR3 amino acid sequence and its V-gene family, and reads without a unique V-gene family were dropped. As a way to deal with suspected cross-contamination and a sequencing artifact, a later analysis dropped 592 nucleotide sequences that were highly shared and had low generation probability. In a later analysis, a clonal expansion index for each public chain was calculated from normalized within-repertoire ranks of inferred template counts. In a later analysis, generation probabilities were computed with a VDJ recombination model fitted to out-of-frame rearrangements, and the resulting probabilities were checked against IGoR. In a later analysis, TCR-TCR, TCR-HLA and TCR-CMV co-occurrence was scored with hypergeometric tests, and a repertoire-size bias correction was applied to TCR pairs. False discovery rates were estimated in a later analysis by permuting HLA or CMV assignments 20 times. In a later analysis, co-occurring TCRs were grouped using DBSCAN, and TCRdist sequence similarity was added for clustering within HLA-allele-positive subsets. Repertoires with fewer than 30,000 or more than 120,000 public chains were left out of co-occurrence clustering, as were a handful of repertoires with anomalous nucleotide sharing. The table was pulled from immuneACCESS by TCRdb, which kept in-frame rearrangements only. Such tables lose some clones; where checked, under half of the loss comes from unresolved V genes, and the rest has no known cause. D and trimming were read from the DNA, whereas the V and J calls and clone size are those reported in that table. The sample table records over 100,000 clones; 60% to 80% of these occur just once. Clones ranked in the top ten supply approximately 5% of the sample.

Taken from the germline V gene, the CDR1 and CDR2 loops are SGHTS and YDEGEE. The CDR3 sequence holds 15 residues, the cysteine and phenylalanine included. CDR3 DNA is the only sequence kept; it has 45 bases, read in frame from the first base. V lost 0 bases and J lost 4 bases, and the count of bases not matched to a germline gene is 6. These data are taken from a study of cytomegalovirus exposure and HLA in healthy donors (dated by TCRdb to about 2017). In terms of the full investigation: An earlier analysis of approximately 550 of the donors reported 250 to 300 Gb of sequence data and roughly 110 million unique TCR beta sequences from around 200 million T cells. The number of donors typed differed by locus, with roughly 629-640 for A, B, C, DRB1 and DQB1, around 560 for DQA1, under 610 for DPA1, and approximately 470 for DPB1. An earlier analysis of 450 to 750 of the donors used high-throughput TCR beta sequencing to judge whether each TCR beta V gene segment behaved as functional or pseudogenic. HLA typing covered class I and class II loci at four-digit resolution. Of the roughly 400 genotyped donors, 81% were placed in the genetic ancestry cluster associated with self-reported Caucasian donors. In a later genetic analysis, genome-wide SNP genotypes for about 55% of the roughly 670 donors were used, and that subset was treated as a discovery cohort. Around 320 gigabases of sequencing data and approximately 84 million unique TCR sequences were included in an early release covering over 600 HLA-typed donors. To predict cytomegalovirus infection status, the study combined high-throughput TCR immunosequencing, statistical association of individual TCRs with disease status, and machine learning. Every discovery cohort repertoire had been produced on one sequencing platform. Donor age, sex, ethnicity and CMV serostatus were collected together with the repertoire data. Five DR-DQ haplotypes were handled as single units for association and clustering, since linkage in the cohort was strong. The study was designed to test whether signatures of past pathogen exposure could be identified by cataloging public T cell receptors. Across approximately 400 genotyped donors of the cohort, an average of 235,054 unique TCR beta nucleotide sequences per donor were sequenced, and 15% to 20% of those sequences were non-productive. The later analysis used no new phenotypic data to find candidate immune exposures, relying instead on TCR beta sequences and their occurrence across donors. A later analysis re-analyzed previously published TCR beta repertoires from hundreds of donors and added high-resolution HLA genotyping to study TCR occurrence patterns. The T cell repertoires of some 700 subjects were profiled by immunosequencing and related to cytomegalovirus serostatus. Besides the first cohort of 666 subjects, a separate validation cohort made up of 120 different subjects was used. What the study reported, not specific to this receptor: An association between a missense DCLRE1C variant and V-gene and J-gene trimming of TCR beta chains was found in a later genetic analysis and replicated in an independent cohort. In a later analysis, HLA-associated TCR beta chains were found to be more clonally expanded and to have lower generation probabilities than equally common non-associated chains. Immune exposure information for the cohort was limited to CMV serostatus. The cohort was sequenced for TCR beta chains only, and without alpha or paired-chain data the features that could be detected were limited. Cytomegalovirus status was reported to be diagnosed by the classifier with high specificity and sensitivity in both the original and validation cohorts. Sequencing depth was assumed to be roughly uniform across donors in the presence/absence analyses, though that assumption may not hold. A cluster of highly shared sequence variants was judged likely to represent a technical artifact of the sequencing pipeline. In an earlier analysis of around 600 of the donors, most TCR beta V segments appeared in productive rearrangements about 87% or about 30% of the time, broadly matching IMGT annotations. A later analysis associated about 17,000 TCR beta sequences with specific HLA alleles at a false discovery rate of 0.05. A total of 150 to 200 TCR beta chains were listed by the study as associated with cytomegalovirus. In a later analysis, several top co-occurrence clusters were reported to appear linked to parvovirus B19, influenza, CMV and Epstein-Barr virus. When HLA alleles, especially DR and DQ, strongly co-occurred, TCR associations were difficult to assign to individual alleles. Most TCR sequences were observed very rarely across donors, whereas some public TCRs were present in many individuals. Most CMV-associated TCR beta chains appeared to be HLA-restricted in a later analysis, and the HLA associations seemed to be driven largely by CMV exposure. According to a later analysis, TCR association rates differed among HLA loci, with DRB1 alleles showing the most associated TCRs and HLA-C alleles showing the fewest. It was suggested by the authors that the approach could potentially be generalized to other disease states and immunological phenotypes. A further reported finding was that TCR beta sequences accurately predicted the HLA-A and HLA-B alleles for most subjects in the first cohort. Fewer than 20 rarely observed V segments, including chromosome 9 orphons, were excluded from the earlier analysis of about 600 of the donors because counts were too low. Compared with the roughly 710-donor mean, donors in an Asian-associated ancestry cluster had fewer N-insertions in productive TCRs, according to a later genetic analysis. Because some donors lacked HLA typing at each locus, the association tests relied only on the typed subset. In vitro tests confirmed that a few of the cytomegalovirus-associated TCR beta chains recognize cytomegalovirus antigens. Some IMGT-functional V segments, including TRBV6-2 and TRBV6-3, could not be told apart with the 87-base-pair reads, so those segments were excluded. Linkage disequilibrium might explain the correlated functional status among segregating V segments, but an unknown experimental factor could not be excluded.

The sequencing input was PBMCs. The sequence came from a man aged 55 to 70 in good health and CMV-seropositive. The sequence links TRBV5-8 to TRBJ2-7; a stretch of 8 junction bases matches TRBD1. The nucleotide sequence reads as follows: TGTGCCAGCAGCTTGGTTGGGACAGGACTGTACGAGCAGTACTTC. It is translated as CASSLVGTGLYEQYF.